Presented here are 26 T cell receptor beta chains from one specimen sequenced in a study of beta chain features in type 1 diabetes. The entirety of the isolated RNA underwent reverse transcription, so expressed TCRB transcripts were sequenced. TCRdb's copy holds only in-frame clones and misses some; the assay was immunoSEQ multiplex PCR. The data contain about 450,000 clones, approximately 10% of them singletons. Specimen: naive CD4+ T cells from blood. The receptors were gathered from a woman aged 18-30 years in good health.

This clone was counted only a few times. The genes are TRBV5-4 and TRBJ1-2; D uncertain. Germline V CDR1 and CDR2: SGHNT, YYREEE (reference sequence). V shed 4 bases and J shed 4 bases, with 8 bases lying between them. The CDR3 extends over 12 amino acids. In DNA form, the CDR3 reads TGTGCCAGCAGCGGAAACAGCTATGGCTACACCTTC. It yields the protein CASSGNSYGYTF.

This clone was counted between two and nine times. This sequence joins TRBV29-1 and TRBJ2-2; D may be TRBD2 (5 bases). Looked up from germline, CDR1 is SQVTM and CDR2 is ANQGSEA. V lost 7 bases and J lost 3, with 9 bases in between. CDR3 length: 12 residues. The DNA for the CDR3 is TGCAGCGGCGGGTCATACACCGGGGAGCTGTTTTTT. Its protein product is CSGGSYTGELFF.

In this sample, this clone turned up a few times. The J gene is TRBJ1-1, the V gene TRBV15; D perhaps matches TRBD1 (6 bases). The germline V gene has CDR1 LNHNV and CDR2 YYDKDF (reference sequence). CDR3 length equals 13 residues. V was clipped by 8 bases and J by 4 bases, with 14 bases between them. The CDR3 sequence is CATGRQAVTEAFF. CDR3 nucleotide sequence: TGTGCCACCGGAAGACAGGCGGTCACTGAAGCTTTCTTT. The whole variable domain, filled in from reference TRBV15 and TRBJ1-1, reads DAMVIQNPRYQVTQFGKPVTLSCSQTLNHNVMYWYQQKSSQAPKLLFHYYDKDFNNEADTPDNFQSRRPNTSFCFLDIRSPGLGDTAMYLCATGRQAVTEAFFGQGTRLTVV.

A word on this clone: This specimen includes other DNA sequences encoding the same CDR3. CDR3 sequence reads: CASSPPGSSYEQYV. The CDR3 DNA sequence: TGTGCCAGCTCACCACCGGGGTCATCCTACGAGCAGTACGTC. This chain joins TRBV18 and TRBJ2-7; D is unclear. Trimming left V 0 bases short and J 1 base short, with 7 bases between. Germline CDR1 and CDR2: KGHSH and LQKENI. The CDR3 covers 14 residues.

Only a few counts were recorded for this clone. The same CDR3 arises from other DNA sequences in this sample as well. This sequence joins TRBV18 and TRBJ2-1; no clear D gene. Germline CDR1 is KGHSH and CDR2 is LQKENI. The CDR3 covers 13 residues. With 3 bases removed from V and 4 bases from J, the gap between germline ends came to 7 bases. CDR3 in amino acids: CASSPPGYNEQFF. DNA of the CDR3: TGTGCCAGCTCACCTCCGGGTTACAATGAGCAGTTCTTC.

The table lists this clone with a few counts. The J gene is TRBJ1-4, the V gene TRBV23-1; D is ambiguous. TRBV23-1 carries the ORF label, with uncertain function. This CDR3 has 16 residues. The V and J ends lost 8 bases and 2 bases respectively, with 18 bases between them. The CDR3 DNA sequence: TGCGCCAGCCGGCCCGAGGTTTTTCTGACTAATGAAAAACTGTTTTTT. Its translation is CASRPEVFLTNEKLFF.

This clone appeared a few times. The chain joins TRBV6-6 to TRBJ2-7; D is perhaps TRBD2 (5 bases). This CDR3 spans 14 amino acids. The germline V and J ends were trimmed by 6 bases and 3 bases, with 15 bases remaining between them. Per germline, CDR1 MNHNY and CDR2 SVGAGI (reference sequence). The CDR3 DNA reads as TGTGCCAGCAGGCCTCGAGGTGCGGGCTACGAGCAGTACTTC. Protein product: CASRPRGAGYEQYF.

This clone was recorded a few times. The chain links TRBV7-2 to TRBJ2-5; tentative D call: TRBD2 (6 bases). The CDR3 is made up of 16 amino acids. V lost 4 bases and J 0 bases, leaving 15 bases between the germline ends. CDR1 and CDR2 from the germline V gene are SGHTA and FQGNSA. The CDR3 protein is CASSSTGLTNQETQYF. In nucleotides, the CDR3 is TGTGCCAGCAGCTCGACGGGACTGACTAACCAAGAGACCCAGTACTTC.

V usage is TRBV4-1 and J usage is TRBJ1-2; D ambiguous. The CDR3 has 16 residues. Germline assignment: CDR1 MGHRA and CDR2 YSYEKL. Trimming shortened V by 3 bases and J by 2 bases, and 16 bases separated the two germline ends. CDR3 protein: CASSHAASNLNYGYTF. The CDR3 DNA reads TGCGCCAGCAGCCACGCCGCCTCGAACCTAAACTATGGCTACACCTTC.

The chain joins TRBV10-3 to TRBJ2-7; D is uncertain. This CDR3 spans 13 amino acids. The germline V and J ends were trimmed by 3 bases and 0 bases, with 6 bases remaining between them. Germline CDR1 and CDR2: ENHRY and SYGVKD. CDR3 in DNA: TGTGCCATCAGTGACGAACCCTCCTACGAGCAGTACGTC. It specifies CAISDEPSYEQYV.

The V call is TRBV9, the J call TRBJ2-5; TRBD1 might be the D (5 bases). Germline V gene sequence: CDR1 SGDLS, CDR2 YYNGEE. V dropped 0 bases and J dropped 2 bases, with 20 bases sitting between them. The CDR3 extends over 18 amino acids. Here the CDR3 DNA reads TGTGCCAGCAGCGTAGAGGCAGGGCACGTCTTGGATCAAGAGACCCAGTACTTC. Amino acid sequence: CASSVEAGHVLDQETQYF.

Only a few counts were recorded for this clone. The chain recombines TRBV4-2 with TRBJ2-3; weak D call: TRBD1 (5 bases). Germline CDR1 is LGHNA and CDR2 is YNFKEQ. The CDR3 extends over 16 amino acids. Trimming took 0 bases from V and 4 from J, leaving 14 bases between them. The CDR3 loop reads CASSQEGKGSADTQYF. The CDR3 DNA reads TGTGCCAGCAGCCAAGAGGGAAAGGGGTCAGCAGATACGCAGTATTTT.

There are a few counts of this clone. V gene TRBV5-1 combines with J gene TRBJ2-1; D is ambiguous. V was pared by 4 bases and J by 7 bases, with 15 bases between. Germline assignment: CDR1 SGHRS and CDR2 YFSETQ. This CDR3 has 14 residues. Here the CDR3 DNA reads TGCGCCAGCAGCATAGACTCAATCGGGAATGAGCAGTTCTTC. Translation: CASSIDSIGNEQFF.

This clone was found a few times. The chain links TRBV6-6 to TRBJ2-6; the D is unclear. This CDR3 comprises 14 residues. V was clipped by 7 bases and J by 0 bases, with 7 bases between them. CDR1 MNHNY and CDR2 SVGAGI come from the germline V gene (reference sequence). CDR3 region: CASTGISGANVLTF. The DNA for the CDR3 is TGTGCCAGCACCGGTATCTCTGGGGCCAACGTCCTGACTTTC.

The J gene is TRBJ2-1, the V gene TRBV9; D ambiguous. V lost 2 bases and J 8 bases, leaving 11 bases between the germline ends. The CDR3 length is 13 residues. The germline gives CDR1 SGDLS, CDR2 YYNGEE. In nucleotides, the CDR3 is TGTGCCAGCAGCGTGTCGGTATGGGATGAGCAGTTCTTC. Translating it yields CASSVSVWDEQFF.

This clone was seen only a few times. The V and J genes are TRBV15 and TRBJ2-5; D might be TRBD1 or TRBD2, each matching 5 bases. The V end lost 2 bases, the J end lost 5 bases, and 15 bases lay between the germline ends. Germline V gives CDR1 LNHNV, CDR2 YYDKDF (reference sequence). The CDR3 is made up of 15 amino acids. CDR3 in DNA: TGTGCCACCAGCAGACGACGGGGCGAAGGGGAGACCCAGTACTTC. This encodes CATSRRRGEGETQYF. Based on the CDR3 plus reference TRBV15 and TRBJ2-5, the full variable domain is DAMVIQNPRYQVTQFGKPVTLSCSQTLNHNVMYWYQQKSSQAPKLLFHYYDKDFNNEADTPDNFQSRRPNTSFCFLDIRSPGLGDTAMYLCATSRRRGEGETQYFGPGTRLLVL.

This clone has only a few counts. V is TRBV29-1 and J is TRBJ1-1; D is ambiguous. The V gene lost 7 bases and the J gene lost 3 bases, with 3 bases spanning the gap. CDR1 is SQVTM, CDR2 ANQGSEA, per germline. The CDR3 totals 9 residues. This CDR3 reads CSADTEAFF. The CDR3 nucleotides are TGCAGCGCGGACACTGAAGCTTTCTTT.

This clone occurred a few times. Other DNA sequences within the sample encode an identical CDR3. The CDR3 protein is CAWSVGVGETQYF. CDR3 sequence (DNA): TGTGCCTGGAGTGTTGGCGTTGGGGAGACCCAGTACTTC. The V and J genes are TRBV30 and TRBJ2-5; D gene ambiguous. From germline, CDR1 is GTSNPN and CDR2 SVGIG (reference sequence). There are 13 residues in the CDR3. Trimming removed 0 bases from V and 5 bases from J, with 10 bases in between.

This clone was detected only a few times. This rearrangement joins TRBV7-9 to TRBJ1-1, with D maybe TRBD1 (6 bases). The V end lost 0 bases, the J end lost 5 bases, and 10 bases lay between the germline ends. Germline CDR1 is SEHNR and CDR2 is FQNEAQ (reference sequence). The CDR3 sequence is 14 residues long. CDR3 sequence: CASSLALGGTEAFF. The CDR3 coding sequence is TGTGCCAGCAGCTTAGCCCTAGGGGGTACTGAAGCTTTCTTT.

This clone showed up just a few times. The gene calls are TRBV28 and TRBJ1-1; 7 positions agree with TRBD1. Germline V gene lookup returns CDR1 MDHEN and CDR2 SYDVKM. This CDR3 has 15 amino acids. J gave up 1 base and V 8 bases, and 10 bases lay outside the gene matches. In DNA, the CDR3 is TGTGCCAGCCAACAGGGGCCTCGGGGGAACACTGAAGCTTTCTTT. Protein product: CASQQGPRGNTEAFF.

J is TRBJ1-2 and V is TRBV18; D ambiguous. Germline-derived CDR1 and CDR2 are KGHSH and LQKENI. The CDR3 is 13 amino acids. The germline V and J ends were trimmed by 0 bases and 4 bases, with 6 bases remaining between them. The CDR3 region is CASSPPGSYGYTF. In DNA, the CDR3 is TGTGCCAGCTCACCACCAGGTTCCTATGGCTACACCTTC.

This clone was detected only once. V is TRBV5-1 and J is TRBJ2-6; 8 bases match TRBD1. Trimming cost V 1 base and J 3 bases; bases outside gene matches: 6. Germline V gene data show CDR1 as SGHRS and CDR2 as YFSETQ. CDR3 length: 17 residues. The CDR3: CASSLYAGGYGANVLTF. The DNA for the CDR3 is TGCGCCAGCAGCTTGTACGCAGGGGGCTATGGGGCCAACGTCCTGACTTTC.

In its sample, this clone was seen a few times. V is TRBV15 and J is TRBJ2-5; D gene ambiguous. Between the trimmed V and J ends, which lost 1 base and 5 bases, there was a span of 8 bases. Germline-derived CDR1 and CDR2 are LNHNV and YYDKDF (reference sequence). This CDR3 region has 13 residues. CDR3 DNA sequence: TGTGCCACCAGCAGAGGTCGGAAGGAGACCCAGTACTTC. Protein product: CATSRGRKETQYF.

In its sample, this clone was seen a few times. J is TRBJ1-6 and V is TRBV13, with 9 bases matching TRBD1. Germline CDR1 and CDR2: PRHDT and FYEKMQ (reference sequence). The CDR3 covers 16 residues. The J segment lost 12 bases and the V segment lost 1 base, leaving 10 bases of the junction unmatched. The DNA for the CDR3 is TGTGCCAGCAGCTTAGCGAGGACAGGGGTCGGAGAACCCCTCCACTTT. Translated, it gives CASSLARTGVGEPLHF.

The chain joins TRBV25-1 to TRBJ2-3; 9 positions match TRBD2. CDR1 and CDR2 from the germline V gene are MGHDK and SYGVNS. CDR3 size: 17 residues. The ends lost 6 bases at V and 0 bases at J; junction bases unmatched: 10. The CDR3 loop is CASSRGIAGVSTDTQYF. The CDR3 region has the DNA TGTGCCAGCAGCCGAGGCATAGCGGGAGTTAGCACAGATACGCAGTATTTT.

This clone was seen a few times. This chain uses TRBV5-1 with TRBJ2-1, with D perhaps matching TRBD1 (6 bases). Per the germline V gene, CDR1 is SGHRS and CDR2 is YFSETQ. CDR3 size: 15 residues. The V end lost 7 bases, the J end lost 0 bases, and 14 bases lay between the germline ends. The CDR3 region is CASLRQAHSYNEQFF. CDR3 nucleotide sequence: TGCGCCAGCCTAAGACAGGCCCACTCCTACAATGAGCAGTTCTTC.